This is a list of T cell receptor beta chains from one sample in a study of cytomegalovirus exposure and HLA in healthy donors. The protocol was immunoSEQ multiplex PCR, while the TCRdb copy is restricted to in-frame clones and leaves out a portion. The table shows 150,000 to 200,000 clones, with 75% to 85% occurring only once. Sequenced input: PBMCs. The source of these receptors is a woman aged 50 to 60 in good health and CMV-seropositive. Both conserved end residues are part of each CDR3. The D gene is left open where the match is weak. Size is omitted from some rows. Given values are once, few, many or a class for expanded clones.

.,TRBV11-2,.,TRBJ2-2,CASSPYRIRRNTGELFF,TGTGCCAGCAGTCCTTACAGGATCCGCCGGAACACCGGGGAGCTGTTTTTT
.,TRBV6-1,.,TRBJ2-2,CASRLGHNTGELFF,TGTGCCAGCAGATTGGGACATAACACCGGGGAGCTGTTTTTT
.,TRBV5-4,TRBD1,TRBJ1-1,CASSVQGANTEAFF,TGTGCCAGCAGCGTGCAGGGGGCGAACACTGAAGCTTTCTTT
.,TRBV5-1,.,TRBJ2-1,CASSLSGHNEQFF,TGCGCCAGCAGCTTGAGCGGACACAATGAGCAGTTCTTC
few,TRBV11-2,TRBD1,TRBJ1-3,CASSFPRQGAINTIYF,TGTGCCAGCAGCTTCCCTCGACAGGGGGCTATCAACACCATATATTTT
.,TRBV9,TRBD2,TRBJ2-2,CASSLRGEKPGELFF,TGTGCCAGCAGCCTACGGGGGGAGAAACCCGGGGAGCTGTTTTTT
.,TRBV18,.,TRBJ1-4,CASSPSGYDEKLFF,TGTGCCAGCTCACCATCAGGGTACGATGAAAAACTGTTTTTT
.,TRBV10-3,.,TRBJ2-7,CAISVGIEQYF,TGTGCCATCAGTGTCGGGATCGAGCAGTACTTC
.,TRBV7-9,TRBD1,TRBJ2-5,CASSSWTGEETQYF,TGTGCCAGCAGCTCTTGGACAGGGGAAGAGACCCAGTACTTC
.,TRBV28,.,TRBJ1-3,CASSWGRAGNTIYF,TGTGCCAGCAGCTGGGGGAGGGCTGGAAACACCATATATTTT
.,TRBV30,TRBD1,TRBJ1-2,CAWRRTGGAEMTAF,TGTGCCTGGAGACGGACAGGGGGCGCAGAGATGACCGCCTTC
.,TRBV12-5,.,TRBJ1-3,CASGLSSSGNTIYF,TGTGCTAGTGGTTTATCGAGCTCTGGAAACACCATATATTTT
.,TRBV11-2,.,TRBJ1-6,CASSSALWKSFGSPLHF,TGTGCCAGCAGCTCGGCCCTCTGGAAAAGTTTCGGGTCACCCCTCCACTTT
.,TRBV2,.,TRBJ2-2,CASLGGGRATGELFF,TGTGCCAGCCTAGGGGGGGGACGCGCCACCGGGGAGCTGTTTTTT
.,TRBV5-1,TRBD2,TRBJ2-7,CASSLAPGGYEQYF,TGCGCCAGCAGCTTGGCCCCGGGGGGTTACGAGCAGTACTTC
.,TRBV6-5,TRBD1,TRBJ2-7,CASRRGQGAYEQYF,TGTGCCAGCAGGAGAGGACAGGGGGCTTACGAGCAGTACTTC
.,TRBV27,TRBD1,TRBJ1-1,CASSGDRGRSTEAFF,TGTGCCAGCAGTGGGGACAGGGGGAGGAGCACTGAAGCTTTCTTT
once,TRBV11-2,.,TRBJ2-1,CASSLEWRGGEQFF,TGTGCCAGCAGCTTAGAATGGCGGGGCGGTGAGCAGTTCTTC
once,TRBV27,.,TRBJ2-2,CASSSPGWGNTGELFF,TGTGCCAGCAGTTCCCCGGGGTGGGGAAACACCGGGGAGCTGTTTTTT
.,TRBV29-1,.,TRBJ1-1,CSAQDRLNTEAFF,TGCAGCGCCCAAGACAGGCTGAACACTGAAGCTTTCTTT
.,TRBV5-4,TRBD1,TRBJ2-5,CASRPAKQGRGETQYF,TGTGCCAGCCGCCCGGCGAAACAGGGGAGAGGAGAGACCCAGTACTTC
.,TRBV7-2,.,TRBJ1-3,CASSNRVKSSGNTIYF,TGTGCCAGCAGTAACAGGGTAAAAAGCTCTGGAAACACCATATATTTT
.,TRBV5-5,.,TRBJ2-3,CASSLEGRTDTQYF,TGTGCCAGCAGCTTGGAAGGGAGAACAGATACGCAGTATTTT
.,TRBV2,.,TRBJ1-2,CASTVSGYGYTF,TGTGCCAGCACCGTGAGCGGCTATGGCTACACCTTC
.,TRBV29-1,.,TRBJ1-1,CSVSRVVNTEAFF,TGCAGCGTCTCACGGGTGGTGAACACTGAAGCTTTCTTT
few,TRBV30,.,TRBJ2-3,CAWSRGPTDTQYF,TGTGCCTGGAGTAGGGGTCCCACAGATACGCAGTATTTT
.,TRBV11-3,.,TRBJ2-2,CASSYTDRGTSGELFF,TGTGCCAGCAGCTATACTGACAGGGGGACTAGCGGGGAGCTGTTTTTT
.,TRBV5-8,.,TRBJ1-4,CASSLGHKSNEKLFF,TGTGCCAGCAGCTTGGGACACAAAAGTAATGAAAAACTGTTTTTT
.,TRBV7-3,.,TRBJ2-2,CASSSGQYTGELFF,TGTGCCAGCAGCTCCGGACAGTACACCGGGGAGCTGTTTTTT
few,TRBV6-6,.,TRBJ2-7,CASSYPGQSYEQYF,TGTGCCAGCAGTTACCCCGGACAGTCCTACGAGCAGTACTTC
.,TRBV5-6,TRBD1,TRBJ2-1,CASSWGQGDYNEQFF,TGTGCCAGCAGCTGGGGACAGGGTGACTACAATGAGCAGTTCTTC
.,TRBV10-3,.,TRBJ2-7,CAISGSHEQYF,TGTGCCATCAGCGGGAGCCACGAGCAGTACTTC
.,TRBV5-8,TRBD1,TRBJ1-6,CASRQGGPLHF,TGTGCCAGCAGACAGGGGGGTCCCCTCCACTTT
.,TRBV7-2,.,TRBJ1-5,CASSSLGRGNQPQHF,TGTGCCAGCAGCTCCCTGGGACGGGGGAATCAGCCCCAGCATTTT
.,TRBV6-5,.,TRBJ1-2,CASSPRRANYGYTF,TGTGCCAGCAGCCCCCGCCGGGCTAACTATGGCTACACCTTC
.,TRBV5-6,.,TRBJ1-1,CASSLAGVPEAFF,TGTGCCAGCAGCTTGGCCGGGGTTCCTGAAGCTTTCTTT
.,TRBV9,.,TRBJ2-7,CASSLGGVGRGEQYF,TGTGCCAGCAGCTTGGGAGGAGTGGGGCGCGGCGAGCAGTACTTC
once,TRBV4-1,.,TRBJ1-2,CASSLKQGEGYGYTF,TGCGCCAGCAGCCTGAAACAAGGGGAGGGCTATGGCTACACCTTC
.,TRBV4-1,TRBD1,TRBJ1-6,CASSQGRTGNMYNSPLHF,TGCGCCAGCAGCCAAGGCAGGACAGGGAATATGTATAATTCACCCCTCCACTTT
once,TRBV13,.,TRBJ2-3,CASSLVLTSTDTQYF,TGTGCCAGCAGCTTAGTACTAACTAGCACAGATACGCAGTATTTT
.,TRBV15,TRBD1,TRBJ1-1,CATSRAGGTGGYEAFF,TGTGCCACCAGCAGAGCGGGAGGGACAGGGGGTTATGAAGCTTTCTTT
.,TRBV5-1,.,TRBJ1-4,CASSLWTAINEKLFF,TGCGCCAGCAGCCTATGGACAGCCATTAATGAAAAACTGTTTTTT
once,TRBV30,.,TRBJ2-2,CAWSGQGTGELFF,TGTGCCTGGAGTGGGCAGGGCACCGGGGAGCTGTTTTTT
.,TRBV6-5,TRBD1,TRBJ1-2,CASSRGQGGNYGYTF,TGTGCCAGCAGCCGAGGACAGGGGGGGAACTATGGCTACACCTTC
.,TRBV6-5,.,TRBJ1-6,CASSNRVTYNSPLHF,TGTGCCAGCAGTAACAGAGTTACCTATAATTCACCCCTCCACTTT
.,TRBV7-6,.,TRBJ1-1,CASSRQPSRANTEAFF,TGTGCCAGCAGCCGTCAGCCCAGCAGGGCTAACACTGAAGCTTTCTTT
.,TRBV6-6,.,TRBJ2-7,CASIDLGGSSAYEQYF,TGTGCCAGCATCGACTTGGGGGGTTCCTCCGCCTACGAGCAGTACTTC
.,TRBV23-1,TRBD2,TRBJ2-6,CASSQTRGGARRRGANVLTF,TGCGCCAGCAGTCAAACCCGGGGAGGGGCCCGCAGGCGTGGGGCCAACGTCCTGACTTTC
.,TRBV7-8,TRBD1,TRBJ2-2,CASSWGQSTGELFF,TGTGCCAGCAGCTGGGGACAGTCCACCGGGGAGCTGTTTTTT
few,TRBV5-1,TRBD2,TRBJ2-7,CASSSLTSGATDEQYF,TGCGCCAGCAGCTCTCTTACTAGCGGGGCGACCGACGAGCAGTACTTC
few,TRBV15,TRBD1,TRBJ1-1,CATSREGTGGKRTEAFF,TGTGCCACCAGCAGAGAAGGGACAGGGGGCAAGAGAACTGAAGCTTTCTTT
.,TRBV5-1,TRBD1,TRBJ2-2,CATKSGTGNTGELFF,TGCGCCACAAAATCCGGGACAGGGAACACCGGGGAGCTGTTTTTT
.,TRBV5-4,.,TRBJ2-2,CASSLQGTNTGELFF,TGTGCCAGCAGCTTGCAGGGCACGAACACCGGGGAGCTGTTTTTT
.,TRBV30,.,TRBJ1-1,CAWNRWANTEAFF,TGTGCCTGGAATCGATGGGCGAACACTGAAGCTTTCTTT
.,TRBV4-1,TRBD2,TRBJ2-5,CASSHLPGLAGEGVQYF,TGCGCCAGCAGCCACCTTCCAGGACTAGCGGGGGAAGGAGTCCAGTACTTC